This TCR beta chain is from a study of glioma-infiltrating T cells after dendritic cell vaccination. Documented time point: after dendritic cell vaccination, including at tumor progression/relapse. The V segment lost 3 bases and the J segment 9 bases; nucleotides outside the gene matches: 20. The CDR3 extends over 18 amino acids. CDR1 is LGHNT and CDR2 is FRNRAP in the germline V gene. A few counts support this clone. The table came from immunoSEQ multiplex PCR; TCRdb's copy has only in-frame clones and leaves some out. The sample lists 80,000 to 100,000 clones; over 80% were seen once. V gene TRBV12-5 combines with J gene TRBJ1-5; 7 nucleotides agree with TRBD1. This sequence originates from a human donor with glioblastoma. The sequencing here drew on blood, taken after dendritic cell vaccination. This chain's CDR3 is CASGFIPLPGQGGRPQHF. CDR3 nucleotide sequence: TGTGCTAGTGGTTTTATCCCCCTCCCCGGCCAGGGGGGACGGCCCCAGCATTTT.